The entry below describes one T cell receptor beta chain. Treatment indicated: oral pan-JAK inhibitor, 5-10 mg twice daily. Reverse transcribed after extraction, RNA yielded cDNA as the sequencing template. The table came from immunoSEQ multiplex PCR; TCRdb's copy has only in-frame clones and leaves some out. The sample shows approximately 100,000 clones, roughly three fifths of them seen only once. These data originate in a study of CD8+ T cells in alopecia areata. CDR1 and CDR2 (germline): MNHNY, SVGAGI (reference sequence). This CDR3 region has 12 residues. Trimming stripped 0 bases from V and 7 bases from J, with 4 bases between.

The receptor was isolated from a human donor with alopecia areata. The specimen was CD8+ T cells sorted from blood, collected between weeks 55 and 65, from a patient treated with tofacitinib. The J gene is TRBJ2-1, the V gene TRBV6-6; D is unclear. CDR3 coding DNA: TGTGCCAGCAGTTACTCTAAAAATGAGCAGTTCTTC. It translates to CASSYSKNEQFF.